This is a list of T cell receptor beta chains from one sample in a study of blood T cells in healthy people across ages. TCRdb reprocessed the 5' RACE reads via MiXCR and lists one record per CDR3 protein. The table shows around 850,000 distinct CDR3 sequences, with roughly 34% occurring only once. Sequenced material: blood. All receptors come from a man between 18 and 35 years old in good health. Each CDR3 is given with its conserved first and last residue. Each record gives: clone size, J gene, V gene, D gene, CDR3 protein, CDR3 DNA. The D gene is left open where the match is weak. Clone size is not always given. Where it is, it says once, few, many or a class for expanded clones.

abundance: -
j_gene: TRBJ2-3
v_gene: TRBV2
d_gene: TRBD2
CDR3aa: CASSLLAAVQDTQYF
CDR3nt: TGTGCCAGCAGTTTACTAGCGGCTGTTCAAGATACGCAGTATTTT

abundance: many
j_gene: TRBJ2-5
v_gene: TRBV10-3
d_gene: -
CDR3aa: CAIASQETQYF
CDR3nt: TGTGCCATAGCAAGCCAAGAGACCCAGTACTTC

abundance: -
j_gene: TRBJ1-4
v_gene: TRBV7-9
d_gene: -
CDR3aa: CASTPPGRLVGNEKLFF
CDR3nt: TGTGCCAGCACCCCTCCCGGCCGCTTGGTTGGTAATGAAAAACTGTTTTTT

abundance: many
j_gene: TRBJ1-2
v_gene: TRBV12-3/TRBV12-4
d_gene: TRBD1
CDR3aa: CASSLADRDLYGYTF
CDR3nt: TGTGCCAGCAGTTTAGCCGACAGGGATCTATATGGCTACACCTTC

abundance: -
j_gene: TRBJ2-2
v_gene: TRBV20-1
d_gene: TRBD2
CDR3aa: CSARHRTSGATGELFF
CDR3nt: TGCAGTGCTAGACATCGGACTAGCGGGGCGACCGGGGAGCTGTTTTTT

abundance: few
j_gene: TRBJ2-5
v_gene: TRBV25-1
d_gene: TRBD2
CDR3aa: CASKPHFVGGYQETQYF
CDR3nt: TGTGCCAGCAAGCCTCATTTTGTGGGGGGGTACCAAGAGACCCAGTACTTC

abundance: -
j_gene: TRBJ2-7
v_gene: TRBV11-2
d_gene: TRBD1
CDR3aa: CASTTYRGRPYEQYF
CDR3nt: TGTGCCAGCACAACTTACAGGGGCCGTCCCTACGAGCAGTACTTC

abundance: -
j_gene: TRBJ2-7
v_gene: TRBV21-1
d_gene: -
CDR3aa: CASSTGVGRVRDEQYF
CDR3nt: TGTGCCAGCAGCACGGGGGTAGGCAGGGTTAGAGACGAGCAGTACTTC

abundance: once
j_gene: TRBJ2-5
v_gene: TRBV10-3
d_gene: -
CDR3aa: CAISAGFQETQYF
CDR3nt: TGTGCCATCAGTGCAGGGTTCCAAGAGACCCAGTACTTC

abundance: many
j_gene: TRBJ1-2
v_gene: TRBV29-1
d_gene: TRBD1
CDR3aa: CSVEDRGRDYGYTF
CDR3nt: TGCAGCGTTGAAGACAGGGGGCGCGACTATGGCTACACCTTC

abundance: many
j_gene: TRBJ2-1
v_gene: TRBV9
d_gene: TRBD1
CDR3aa: CASSVVTGGERFF
CDR3nt: TGTGCCAGCAGCGTAGTAACAGGGGGCGAACGGTTCTTC

abundance: -
j_gene: TRBJ2-3
v_gene: TRBV7-9
d_gene: -
CDR3aa: CASSLQGGPGTDTQYF
CDR3nt: TGTGCCAGCAGCTTACAGGGGGGGCCTGGCACAGATACGCAGTATTTT

abundance: -
j_gene: TRBJ2-2
v_gene: TRBV2
d_gene: TRBD2
CDR3aa: CASSELGASGGPNTGELFF
CDR3nt: TGTGCCAGCAGTGAATTAGGTGCTAGCGGGGGCCCGAACACCGGGGAGCTGTTTTTT

abundance: -
j_gene: TRBJ2-7
v_gene: TRBV6-6
d_gene: TRBD1
CDR3aa: CASSPTRSTGTYEQYF
CDR3nt: TGTGCCAGCAGTCCTACACGCTCGACAGGGACCTACGAGCAGTACTTC

abundance: -
j_gene: TRBJ1-5
v_gene: TRBV20-1
d_gene: -
CDR3aa: CSAREGDNQPQHF
CDR3nt: TGCAGTGCAAGAGAGGGGGATAATCAGCCCCAGCATTTT

abundance: few
j_gene: TRBJ1-2
v_gene: TRBV5-1
d_gene: TRBD1
CDR3aa: CASSEGTDYGAYGYTF
CDR3nt: TGCGCCAGCAGCGAGGGGACAGACTATGGGGCCTATGGCTACACCTTC